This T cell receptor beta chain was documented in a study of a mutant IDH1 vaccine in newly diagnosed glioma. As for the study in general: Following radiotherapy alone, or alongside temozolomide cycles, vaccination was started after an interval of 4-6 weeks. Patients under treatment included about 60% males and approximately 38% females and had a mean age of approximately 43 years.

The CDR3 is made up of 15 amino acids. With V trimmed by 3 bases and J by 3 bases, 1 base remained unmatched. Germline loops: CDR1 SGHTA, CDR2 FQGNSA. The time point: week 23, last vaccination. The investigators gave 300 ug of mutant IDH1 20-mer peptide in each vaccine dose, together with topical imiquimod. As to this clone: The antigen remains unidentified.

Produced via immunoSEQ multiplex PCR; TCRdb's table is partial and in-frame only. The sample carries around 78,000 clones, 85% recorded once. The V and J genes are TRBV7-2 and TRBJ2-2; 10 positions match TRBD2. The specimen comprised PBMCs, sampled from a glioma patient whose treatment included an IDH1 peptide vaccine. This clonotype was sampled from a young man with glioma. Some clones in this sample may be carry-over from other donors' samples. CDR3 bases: TGTGCCAGCAGCTTTCTAGCGGGAGACACCGGGGAGCTGTTTTTT. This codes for CASSFLAGDTGELFF.